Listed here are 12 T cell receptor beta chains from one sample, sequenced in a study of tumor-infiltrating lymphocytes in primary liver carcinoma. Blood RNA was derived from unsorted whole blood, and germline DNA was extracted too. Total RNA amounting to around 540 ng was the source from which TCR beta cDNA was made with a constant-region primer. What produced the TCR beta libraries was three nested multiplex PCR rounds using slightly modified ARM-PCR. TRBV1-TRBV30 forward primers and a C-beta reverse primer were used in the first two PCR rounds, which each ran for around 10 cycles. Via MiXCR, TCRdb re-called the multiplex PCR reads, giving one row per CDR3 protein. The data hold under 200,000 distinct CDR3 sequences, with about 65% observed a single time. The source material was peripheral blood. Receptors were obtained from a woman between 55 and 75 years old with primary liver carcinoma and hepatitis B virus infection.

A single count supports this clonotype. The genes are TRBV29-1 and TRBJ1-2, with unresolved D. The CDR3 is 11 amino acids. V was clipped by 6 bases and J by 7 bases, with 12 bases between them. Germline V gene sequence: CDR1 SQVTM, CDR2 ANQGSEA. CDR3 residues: CSVAWGSGYTF. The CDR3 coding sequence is TGCAGCGTCGCATGGGGATCTGGCTACACCTTC.

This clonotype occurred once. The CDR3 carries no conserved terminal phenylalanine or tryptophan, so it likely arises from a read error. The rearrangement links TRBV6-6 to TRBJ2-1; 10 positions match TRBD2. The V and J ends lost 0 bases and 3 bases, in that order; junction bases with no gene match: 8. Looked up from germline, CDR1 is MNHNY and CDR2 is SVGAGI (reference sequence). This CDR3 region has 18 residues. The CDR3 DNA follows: TGTGCCAGCAGTTACTCCATTAAGCGGGAGGGCCGCTACAATGAGCAGTTCATC. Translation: CASSYSIKREGRYNEQFI.

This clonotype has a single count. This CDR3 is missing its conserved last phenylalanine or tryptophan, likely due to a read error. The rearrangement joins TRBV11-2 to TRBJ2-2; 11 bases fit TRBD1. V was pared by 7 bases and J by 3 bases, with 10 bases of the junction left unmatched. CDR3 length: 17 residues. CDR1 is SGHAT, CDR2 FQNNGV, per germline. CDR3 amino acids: CASNFSRDRGDTGELFY. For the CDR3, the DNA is TGTGCCAGCAACTTTAGCCGGGACAGGGGGGACACCGGGGAGCTGTTTTAT.

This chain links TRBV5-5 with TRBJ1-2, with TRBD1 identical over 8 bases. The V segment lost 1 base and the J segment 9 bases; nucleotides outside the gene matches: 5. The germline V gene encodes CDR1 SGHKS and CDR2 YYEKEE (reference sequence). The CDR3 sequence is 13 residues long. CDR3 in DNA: TGTGCCAGCAGCTTGCAGGGGGCATGTTGCTACACCTTC. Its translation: CASSLQGACCYTF.

The CDR3 region has the DNA TGCGCCAGCAGTGAATCGGGGGGTAGCTACACCTTC. Translation gives CASSESGGSYTF. V is TRBV10-2 and J is TRBJ1-2, with a possible D match to TRBD1 (5 bases). The CDR3 covers 12 residues. The ends were cut back, 3 bases at V and 9 bases at J, with 11 bases in the middle. Looked up from germline, CDR1 is WSHSY and CDR2 is SAAADI.

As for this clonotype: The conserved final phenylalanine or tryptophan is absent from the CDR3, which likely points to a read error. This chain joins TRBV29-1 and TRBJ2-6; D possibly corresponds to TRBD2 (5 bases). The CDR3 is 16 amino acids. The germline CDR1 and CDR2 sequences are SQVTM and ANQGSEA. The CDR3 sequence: CGIHLGEVSGANVLTL. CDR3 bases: TGCGGCATTCATCTGGGAGAAGTATCTGGGGCCAACGTCCTGACTTTA.

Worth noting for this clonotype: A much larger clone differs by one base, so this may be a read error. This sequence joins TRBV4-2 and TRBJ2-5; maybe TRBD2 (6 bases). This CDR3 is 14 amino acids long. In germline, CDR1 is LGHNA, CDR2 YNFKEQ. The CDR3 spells CASSEPGPGETHYF. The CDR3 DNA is TGTGCCAGCAGCGAACCGGGACCGGGGGAGACCCACTACTTC.

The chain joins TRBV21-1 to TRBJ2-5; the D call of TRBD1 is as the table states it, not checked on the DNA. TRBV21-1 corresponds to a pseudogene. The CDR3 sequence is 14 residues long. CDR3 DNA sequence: TGTGCCAGCAGCAAACTCCCCCAGGGGGAGACCCAGTACTTC. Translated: CASSKLPQGETQYF.

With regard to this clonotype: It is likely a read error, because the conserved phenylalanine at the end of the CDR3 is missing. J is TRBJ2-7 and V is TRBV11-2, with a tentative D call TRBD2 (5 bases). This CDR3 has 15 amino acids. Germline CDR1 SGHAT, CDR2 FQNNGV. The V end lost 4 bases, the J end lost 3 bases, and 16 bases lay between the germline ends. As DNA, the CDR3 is TGTGCCAGCAGCTACCTCCTGGCTAGCTTCTACGAGCAGTACTTA. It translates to CASSYLLASFYEQYL.

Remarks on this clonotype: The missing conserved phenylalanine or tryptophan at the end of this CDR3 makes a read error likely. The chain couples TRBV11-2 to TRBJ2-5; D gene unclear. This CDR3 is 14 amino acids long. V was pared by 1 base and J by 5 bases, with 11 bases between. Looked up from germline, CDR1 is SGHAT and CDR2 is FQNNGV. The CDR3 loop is CASSLVGRRETQYI. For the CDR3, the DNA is TGTGCCAGCAGCTTAGTAGGTCGTCGGGAGACCCAGTACATC.

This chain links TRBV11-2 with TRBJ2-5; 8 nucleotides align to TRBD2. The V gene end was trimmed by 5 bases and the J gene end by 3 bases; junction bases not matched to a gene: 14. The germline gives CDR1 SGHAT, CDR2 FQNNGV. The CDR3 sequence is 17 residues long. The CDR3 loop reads CASSPRRAGAGKETQYF. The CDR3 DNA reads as TGTGCCAGCAGCCCTAGGAGAGCGGGGGCCGGGAAAGAGACCCAGTACTTC.

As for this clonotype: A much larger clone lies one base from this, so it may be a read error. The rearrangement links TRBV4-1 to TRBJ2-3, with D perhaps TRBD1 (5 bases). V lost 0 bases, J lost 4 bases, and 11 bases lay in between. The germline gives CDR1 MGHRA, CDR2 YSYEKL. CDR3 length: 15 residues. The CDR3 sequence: CASSQDGRGSDTQYF. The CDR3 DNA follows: TGCGCCAGCAGCCAAGACGGAAGGGGATCAGATACGCAGTATTTT.